This T cell receptor (beta chain) is drawn from a study of T cell repertoires in cytomegalovirus infection. Across the whole study: CMV infection and matching HLA type were both indicated by public TCR beta signatures. Study findings and constraints: Cumulative frequency of public TCR beta families picked out carriers of CMV plus the relevant HLA. Predominance within the ex vivo response was attributable to HLA-C-restricted CMV-specific TCR beta clonotypes.

Each CDR3 protein gets one entry after TCRdb re-called the reads with MiXCR. The sample lists 450,000 to 600,000 distinct CDR3 sequences, approximately 42% seen once, with roughly two fifths in the top ten. This clonotype has a handful of counts. No antigen is known for it. The V and J ends lost 4 bases and 6 bases respectively, with 13 bases between them. CDR1 is SGHVS and CDR2 is FNYEAQ in the germline V gene. CDR3 size: 14 residues. This receptor was taken from a human donor in good health (CMV status not recorded). Some clones in this sample may be carry-over from other donors' samples. The sample was cultured PBMCs, taken from culture after CMV antigen stimulation. The chain joins TRBV7-6 to TRBJ2-1; a possible D gene is TRBD1 (5 bases). The CDR3 loop reads CASSSRAAGNEQFF. The CDR3 nucleotides read TGTGCCAGCAGCTCCAGGGCGGCAGGCAATGAGCAGTTCTTC.